This TCR beta chain is drawn from a study of blood T cell repertoires in COVID-19. The germline gives CDR1 SGDLS, CDR2 YYNGEE. V lost 3 bases to trimming and J lost 4 bases, with 13 bases between them. This CDR3 is 14 amino acids long. In the authors' workflow: Amplification with reference gene primers provided the estimates of nucleated cell counts. Assay used: immunoSEQ multiplex PCR; TCRdb lists only in-frame clones, some missing. Clone size and the V and J calls come from that table; the DNA yielded D and trimming. The table has approximately 140,000 clones, around 86% seen once. This clone was detected a few times.

This TCR came from a man between 65 and 85 years old with acute or convalescent COVID-19. Sequencing used peripheral blood. The gene calls are TRBV9 and TRBJ1-2; perhaps TRBD1 as D (6 bases). This CDR3 reads CASSALGTSYGYTF. As DNA, the CDR3 is TGTGCCAGCAGCGCCCTCGGGACATCCTATGGCTACACCTTC.